This T cell receptor beta chain was identified in a study of cytomegalovirus exposure and HLA in healthy donors. Findings and caveats of the study: The investigators catalogued 150 or so TCR beta chains as cytomegalovirus-associated.

A multiplex PCR was run with 60 Vbeta primers and 13 Jbeta primers. Generated by immunoSEQ multiplex PCR, the TCRdb table keeps only in-frame clones and is missing some. Found here are about 130,000 clones, over 70% of them singletons; the top ten hold 3% to 5%. Remarks on this clone: Its antigen is currently unknown.

Sequenced input: PBMCs. The TCR comes from a man in his forties in good health and CMV-seropositive.

CDR3 DNA sequence: TGTGCCAGCAGCAAAGGGGGTCTGGGCACTGAAGCTTTCTTT. It yields the protein CASSKGGLGTEAFF. The chain is built from TRBV9 and TRBJ1-1, with D possibly matching TRBD1 (6 bases). V dropped 4 bases and J dropped 4 bases, with 14 bases sitting between them. The V gene's germline CDR1 is SGDLS and CDR2 YYNGEE. The CDR3 spans 14 residues.